These 25 T cell receptor beta chains came from one sample sequenced in a study of Graves' ophthalmopathy and Graves' hyperthyroidism. TCR beta CDR3 regions were amplified from RNA transcripts. Second-round multiplex PCR came after a first-round RT-PCR that employed HTBI primers. TCRdb re-derived calls from the multiplex PCR reads in MiXCR, one entry per CDR3 protein. The profile shows about 1.2 million distinct CDR3 sequences, 36% of them singletons. Sequenced input: peripheral blood or thyroid tissue (not recorded which). These receptors came from an adult man with Graves' hyperthyroidism.

This clonotype turned up a few times. The CDR3 DNA reads TGCGCCAGCAGTGCCGGCGGGATTAGCAATCAGCCCCAGCATTTT. Protein: CASSAGGISNQPQHF. V usage is TRBV10-2 and J usage is TRBJ1-5; D uncertain. Deletions cut 4 bases from V and 0 bases from J, with 10 bases between. Germline V lookup: CDR1 WSHSY, CDR2 SAAADI. CDR3 length: 15 amino acids.

This clonotype was observed at least ten times. The V gene is TRBV10-3, the J gene TRBJ2-7; 8 bases line up with TRBD2. This CDR3 has 12 residues. Germline trimming cut 11 bases from V and 3 bases from J; bases unmatched to any gene: 6. Per the germline V gene, CDR1 is ENHRY and CDR2 is SYGVKD. This CDR3 is CAGAGEDYEQYF. The CDR3 region has the DNA TGTGCCGGAGCGGGGGAAGACTACGAGCAGTACTTC.

The chain recombines TRBV25-1 with TRBJ2-1; 10 bases line up with TRBD2. Unmatched junction bases numbered 5, after V lost 6 bases and J lost 3 bases. CDR1 is MGHDK and CDR2 is SYGVNS in the germline V gene. This CDR3 spans 15 amino acids. CDR3 sequence reads: CASSSGLAYYNEQFF. In DNA form, the CDR3 reads TGTGCCAGCAGCTCGGGACTAGCGTACTACAATGAGCAGTTCTTC.

This clonotype turned up a few times. The chain has TRBV19 and TRBJ1-5; the D gene is possibly TRBD1 (5 bases). The CDR3 extends over 13 amino acids. CDR1 is LNHDA and CDR2 is SQIVND in the germline V gene (reference sequence). Between the trimmed V and J ends, which lost 3 bases and 5 bases, there was a span of 8 bases. CDR3 amino acids: CASSIKGDQPQHF. CDR3 DNA sequence: TGTGCCAGTAGTATTAAAGGGGATCAGCCCCAGCATTTT.

This clonotype has a handful of counts. The chain has TRBV20-1 and TRBJ1-2; no clear D. V lost 8 bases, J lost 7 bases, and 5 bases lay in between. The CDR3 is 8 amino acids. CDR1 and CDR2 (germline): DFQATT, SNEGSKA (reference sequence). CDR3 amino acids: CSPAGYTF. CDR3 coding DNA: TGCAGTCCTGCTGGCTACACCTTC.

This clonotype was seen only a few times. CDR3 in DNA: TGCAGTGCTAGGCACATTTCGGTATCTGAAGCTTTCTTT. Translating it yields CSARHISVSEAFF. The V gene is TRBV20-1, the J gene TRBJ1-1; D unclear. With 3 bases removed from V and 6 bases from J, the gap between germline ends came to 14 bases. This CDR3 contains 13 residues. Germline V lookup: CDR1 DFQATT, CDR2 SNEGSKA (reference sequence).

The V call is TRBV29-1, the J call TRBJ1-1, with D tentatively TRBD1 (5 bases). The CDR3 has 13 residues. Trimming stripped 4 bases from V and 6 bases from J, with 15 bases between. In germline, CDR1 is SQVTM, CDR2 ANQGSEA. CDR3 amino acids: CSVVGRGIAEAFF. The CDR3, as DNA: TGCAGCGTTGTTGGTCGGGGGATCGCTGAAGCTTTCTTT.

This clonotype came up many times. This chain joins TRBV9 and TRBJ1-2; possibly TRBD1 for D (6 bases). This CDR3 is 13 amino acids long. With 3 bases removed from V and 8 bases from J, the gap between germline ends came to 14 bases. Germline CDR1 and CDR2: SGDLS and YYNGEE. The CDR3 DNA follows: TGTGCCAGCAGCGATAAACAGGGAGGAGGCTACACCTTC. Protein: CASSDKQGGGYTF.

This clonotype appeared many times. V is TRBV6-5 and J is TRBJ1-1; D uncertain. CDR1 and CDR2 (germline): MNHEY, SVGAGI. Between the trimmed V and J ends, which lost 2 bases and 11 bases, there was a span of 15 bases. This CDR3 spans 13 amino acids. CDR3 loop: CASSYPNRERAFF. CDR3 in DNA: TGTGCCAGCAGTTACCCTAACCGGGAGCGGGCTTTCTTT.

This clonotype was found many times. The chain uses TRBV5-1 and TRBJ2-7; D remains ambiguous. CDR3 size: 12 residues. Germline V lookup: CDR1 SGHRS, CDR2 YFSETQ. The V and J ends lost 2 bases and 5 bases respectively, with 8 bases between them. The CDR3 DNA reads as TGCGCCAGCAGCTTTGATTGGAACGAGCAGTACTTC. Protein sequence: CASSFDWNEQYF.

This clonotype was seen only a few times. The chain employs TRBV29-1 and TRBJ2-7, with TRBD1 matching over 9 bases. With the DNA end fitting TRBJ2-1 better, the J assignment may be wrong. This CDR3 comprises 13 residues. The germline V gene encodes CDR1 SQVTM and CDR2 ANQGSEA. The CDR3 reads CSVPGQGANEQFF. The CDR3 region has the DNA TGCAGCGTTCCGGGACAGGGTGCCAATGAGCAGTTCTTC.

This clonotype occurred a few times. The CDR3 DNA reads TGTGCCAGTACCATGGGGGGGGCGAACACCGGGGAGCTGTTTTTT. It specifies CASTMGGANTGELFF. This chain links TRBV19 with TRBJ2-2; 7 positions agree with TRBD2. The germline CDR1 and CDR2 sequences are LNHDA and SQIVND (reference sequence). The trim removed 7 bases at V and 0 bases at J, leaving 5 bases unmatched. This CDR3 spans 15 amino acids.

This clonotype appeared many times. The chain couples TRBV5-8 to TRBJ2-5; D unclear. This CDR3 has 15 amino acids. V was clipped by 0 bases and J by 6 bases, with 15 bases between them. CDR1 is SGHTS and CDR2 is YDEGEE in the germline V gene. CDR3 in DNA: TGTGCCAGCAGCTTGGGGCAGATCGATGTTAAGACCCAGTACTTC. Translating it yields CASSLGQIDVKTQYF.

The table lists this clonotype with many counts. This chain uses TRBV20-1 with TRBJ1-2, with a weak D call TRBD1 (6 bases). Trimming removed 3 bases from V and 8 bases from J, with 13 bases in between. Germline V gives CDR1 DFQATT, CDR2 SNEGSKA (reference sequence). This CDR3 is 12 amino acids long. The CDR3 is CSASYRVDGYTF. The CDR3 nucleotides read TGCAGTGCTAGCTACAGGGTCGACGGCTACACCTTC.

This clonotype showed up many times. The V and J genes are TRBV7-4 and TRBJ1-1; 8 positions agree with TRBD1. This CDR3 comprises 15 residues. V lost 4 bases to trimming and J lost 6 bases; unmatched junction nucleotides: 10. Germline CDR1 SGHVT, CDR2 SQSDAQ. Here the CDR3 reads CASSSCGQGGSEAFF. The CDR3 DNA is TGTGCCAGCAGCTCGTGTGGACAGGGAGGCTCTGAAGCTTTCTTT.

In its sample, this clonotype was seen once. V usage is TRBV7-2 and J usage is TRBJ2-2, with D possibly being TRBD1 (5 bases). The length of the CDR3 is 16 residues. Looked up from germline, CDR1 is SGHTA and CDR2 is FQGNSA. Trimming cost V 5 bases and J 0 bases, with 13 bases left between them. The CDR3 region has the DNA TGTGCCAGCAGCCAAGTTAGGGGAACGAACACCGGGGAGCTGTTTTTT. It is translated as CASSQVRGTNTGELFF.

At least ten counts were recorded for this clonotype. The chain joins TRBV14 to TRBJ2-7; 9 bases are shared with TRBD1. This CDR3 comprises 15 residues. The V gene's germline CDR1 is SGHDN and CDR2 FVKESK. J was trimmed by 6 bases and V by 5 bases; bases with no gene match: 11. CDR3: CASSNTGQGFGEQYF. The CDR3 bases are TGTGCCAGCAGCAACACGGGACAGGGTTTTGGCGAGCAGTACTTC.

In regard to this clonotype: A read error may explain this, as a much larger clone is one base away. The conserved phenylalanine or tryptophan is not found at the CDR3 terminus, so this likely reflects a read error. The chain combines TRBV7-9 with TRBJ1-1; no clear D. CDR1 and CDR2 from the germline V gene are SEHNR and FQNEAQ (reference sequence). Trimming removed 3 bases at V and 3 bases at J, with 17 bases between. The CDR3 has 16 residues. The CDR3 here is CASSFSPGPQDTEAFV. CDR3 nucleotide sequence: TGTGCCAGCAGCTTTTCCCCCGGGCCGCAGGACACTGAAGCTTTCGTT.

This clonotype was observed many times. This CDR3 reads CASSSYRALAEKLFF. The CDR3 DNA follows: TGTGCCAGCAGCTCGTACAGGGCGCTAGCCGAAAAACTGTTTTTT. The chain uses TRBV7-9 and TRBJ1-4, with a tentative D call TRBD1 (6 bases). The V and J ends lost 4 bases and 8 bases respectively, with 17 bases between them. CDR3 length: 15 amino acids. In germline, CDR1 is SEHNR, CDR2 FQNEAQ (reference sequence).

This clonotype was seen repeatedly, ten times or more. The chain has TRBV12-3 or TRBV12-4 and TRBJ1-1, with D perhaps TRBD1 (6 bases). This CDR3 has 12 residues. The V end lost 5 bases, the J end lost 4 bases, and 8 bases lay between the germline ends. In nucleotides, the CDR3 is TGTGCCAGCAGTCGGACAGTCACTGAAGCTTTCTTT. Protein product: CASSRTVTEAFF.

This clonotype was observed many times. The chain links TRBV20-1 to TRBJ1-1; no firm D call. This CDR3 has 11 residues. V shed 5 bases and J shed 6 bases, with 10 bases lying between them. Germline CDR1 and CDR2: DFQATT and SNEGSKA (reference sequence). CDR3 nucleotides: TGCAGTGCTCCCGCTCGGCCTGAAGCTTTCTTT. Translated: CSAPARPEAFF.

This clonotype appeared many times. The chain uses TRBV7-2 and TRBJ1-2, with 8 bases aligning to TRBD1. This CDR3 spans 17 amino acids. The germline V gene has CDR1 SGHTA and CDR2 FQGNSA. Unmatched junction bases numbered 10, after V lost 1 base and J lost 3 bases. The DNA for the CDR3 is TGTGCCAGCAGCTTAGTTGGGTATGGGACAGGCGACTATGGCTACACCTTC. It yields the protein CASSLVGYGTGDYGYTF.

In the case of this clonotype: The germline gene is not matched at one end of the junction; a read error may be the cause. CDR3 coding DNA: TGTGCCAGCAGTGCCACTACGGACAGGGCCGAGCAGTACTTC. It yields the protein CASSATTDRAEQYF. The genes are TRBV10-3 and TRBJ2-7, with TRBD1 identical over 8 bases. Germline lookup yields CDR1 ENHRY and CDR2 SYGVKD. CDR3 length: 14 residues.

The sample holds many counts of this clonotype. This chain joins TRBV20-1 and TRBJ2-7; possibly TRBD1 for D (6 bases). Germline values: CDR1 DFQATT, CDR2 SNEGSKA (reference sequence). Trimming took off 3 bases at V and 3 bases at J, with 9 bases between the two ends. The CDR3 covers 12 residues. The CDR3 sequence: CSASDRYYEQYF. The CDR3 region has the DNA TGCAGTGCTAGCGACAGGTACTACGAGCAGTACTTC.

The chain couples TRBV28 to TRBJ2-5; TRBD1 matches 7 bases. Germline V CDR1 and CDR2: MDHEN, SYDVKM. With V trimmed by 6 bases and J by 1 base, 8 bases remained unmatched. This CDR3 spans 15 amino acids. The CDR3, as DNA: TGTGCCAGCAGCCCCCAGGACAGGAGCCAAGAGACCCAGTACTTC. As protein: CASSPQDRSQETQYF.